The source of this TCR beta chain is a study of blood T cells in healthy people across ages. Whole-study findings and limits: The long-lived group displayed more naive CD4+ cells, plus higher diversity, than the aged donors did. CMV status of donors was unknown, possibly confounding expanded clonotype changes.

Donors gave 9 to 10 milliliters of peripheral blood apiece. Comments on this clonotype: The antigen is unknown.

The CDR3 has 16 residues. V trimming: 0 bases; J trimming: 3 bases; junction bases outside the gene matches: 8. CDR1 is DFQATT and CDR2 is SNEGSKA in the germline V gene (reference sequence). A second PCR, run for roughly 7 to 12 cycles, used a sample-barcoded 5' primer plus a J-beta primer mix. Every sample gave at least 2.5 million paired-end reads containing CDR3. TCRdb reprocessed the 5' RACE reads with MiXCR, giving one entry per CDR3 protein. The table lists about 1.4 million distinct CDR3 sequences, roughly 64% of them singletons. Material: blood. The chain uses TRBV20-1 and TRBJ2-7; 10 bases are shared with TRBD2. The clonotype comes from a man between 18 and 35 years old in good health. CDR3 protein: CSAREIPSGRDYEQYF. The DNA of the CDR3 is TGCAGTGCTAGAGAAATCCCTAGCGGGAGAGACTACGAGCAGTACTTC.